This T cell receptor (beta chain) is drawn from a study of cytomegalovirus exposure and HLA in healthy donors. Study summary: Assignment to the Caucasian-associated ancestry cluster applied to more than 75% of the 300 to 500 genotyped donors. Study-level points and caveats: In an earlier analysis, most TCR beta V segments were productive about 87% or about 30% of the time. Reports indicated that the classifier achieved high specificity and sensitivity in diagnosing cytomegalovirus status. The presence/absence work took it that sequencing depth was about the same across donors.

As concerns this clone: Antigen unknown.

The PCR contained 60 Vbeta and 13 Jbeta primers. Sequencing was performed with immunoSEQ multiplex PCR; in TCRdb, only in-frame clones are kept and a portion is missing. The sample totals 70,000 to 100,000 clones. CDR3 length: 13 amino acids. V lost 4 bases and J 3 bases, leaving 13 bases between the germline ends. Germline CDR1 SQVTM, CDR2 ANQGSEA. The rearrangement links TRBV29-1 to TRBJ2-7; D remains ambiguous. The origin of this receptor is a girl aged 5-17 years in good health and CMV-seropositive. Sequencing input: PBMCs. CDR3 loop: CSVVSQSSYEQYF. Written as DNA, the CDR3 is TGCAGCGTTGTAAGCCAAAGTAGCTACGAGCAGTACTTC.